This T cell receptor (beta chain) was profiled in a study of blood T cell repertoires in COVID-19 (dated by TCRdb to 2018 to 2021). Looking at the study overall: The collaborator samples originated in the United States, Italy and Spain and spanned the acute and convalescent phases of COVID-19. Nearly every sample came with metadata listing a de-identified subject ID, COVID-19 status, age in years and sex. The dataset comprised deeply sampled blood TCRbeta repertoires from subjects exposed to, actively infected with, or recovered from COVID-19. The repertoires were released in a freely available public database meant as a resource for research on the immune response to SARS-CoV-2. HLA class I and class II types, where available, came from metadata supplied by the sample provider rather than from assay-based typing. The prospective study material was composed of cDNA or gDNA derived from T cells, B-cell-depleted T cells, or PBMCs. Samples came from the ongoing ImmuneRACE study (first 160 participants) plus 1,254 subjects from 6 global collaborators.

The table lists this clone with a count of one. It has no known antigen specificity. It has no much larger one-base neighbor in the sample; base qualities were not kept. In the prospective study, participants were about 18 to 100 years old, resided in fewer than 25 geographic areas of the United States, and were enrolled through a virtual design. Cohort assignment in the prospective study relied on participant-reported clinical history from a screening survey and a study questionnaire. In the prospective study, mobile phlebotomists collected whole blood, serum and a nasopharyngeal or oropharyngeal swab from each participant. Prospective study participants could optionally give additional blood draws and questionnaires over an approximately 2-month period. Prospective study blood samples were shipped either frozen or at room temperature before DNA extraction. TCRbeta CDR3 regions were amplified from genomic DNA by means of the immunoSEQ Assay, a bias-controlled multiplex PCR. Per the source publication's procedure: Nucleated cell counts per sample were estimated from amplification of reference gene primers within the assay. Sequence reads were collapsed and filtered to measure the absolute abundance of every unique TCRbeta CDR3 rearrangement. For each sample, productive Simpson clonality was calculated as the square root of Simpson's diversity index over productive rearrangements. TCRdb carries this immuneACCESS record with in-frame sequences only. Its versions omit some clonotypes, under half of them owing to an unresolved V gene in the studies checked, with the rest unexplained. V and J calls plus clone size are reproduced from that table; the DNA served to infer D and trimming. The sample table records some 210,000 clones; around 82% of these occur just once. The ten largest clones capture 4.3% of the sample.

Inclusive of the bounding cysteine and phenylalanine, the CDR3 is 13 residues long. This entry keeps only the CDR3 DNA: 39 bases, framed from base 1. Deletion took 7 bases off V and 8 bases off J, with a span of 14 bases between the germline ends. Findings and caveats that apply to the study as a whole: The amount of clinical and demographic metadata varied by source and participant and was provided uncurated.

The source material was PBMCs or T cells enriched from blood (not recorded which). This sequence originates from a man aged 25 to 45 with acute COVID-19. The V gene is TRBV12-3 or TRBV12-4 and the J gene is TRBJ2-2; the D gene is perhaps TRBD2, from 6 matching bases. The DNA is as follows: TGTGCCAGCACCCAAAGGGGAGGTGGGGAGCTGTTTTTT. Translated, it gives CASTQRGGGELFF.